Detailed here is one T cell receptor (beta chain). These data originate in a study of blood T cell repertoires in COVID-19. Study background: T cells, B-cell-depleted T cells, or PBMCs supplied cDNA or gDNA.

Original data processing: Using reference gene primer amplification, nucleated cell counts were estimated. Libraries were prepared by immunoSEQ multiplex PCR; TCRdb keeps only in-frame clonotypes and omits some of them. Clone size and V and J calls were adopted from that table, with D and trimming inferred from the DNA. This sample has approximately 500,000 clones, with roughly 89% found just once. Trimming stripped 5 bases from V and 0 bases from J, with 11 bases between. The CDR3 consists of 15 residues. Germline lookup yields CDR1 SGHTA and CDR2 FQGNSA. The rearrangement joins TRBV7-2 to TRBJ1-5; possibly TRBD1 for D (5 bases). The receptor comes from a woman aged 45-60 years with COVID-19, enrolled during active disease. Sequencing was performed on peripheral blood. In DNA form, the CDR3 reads TGTGCCAGCAGCCGCGGACACTCTAGCAATCAGCCCCAGCATTTT. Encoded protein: CASSRGHSSNQPQHF.